This TCR beta chain was identified during a study of T cell responses to AZD1222 COVID-19 vaccine. Notes on this clone: Its target is unknown.

Findings and caveats of the study: Baseline serology detected seropositivity in only five to seven AZD1222 recipients. Targeting of unmutated variant regions was reportedly seen in nearly half of spike-specific TCRs.

Repertoires were generated with immunoSEQ multiplex PCR, while TCRdb's copy carries only in-frame clones and drops some. This table holds nearly 90,000 clones, around 88% found once. This TCR came from an adult in good health. Sequencing used peripheral blood, obtained on day 0 of MenACWY control vaccination.

The CDR3: CASSPPFRVDEQFF. The CDR3 DNA reads as TGTGCCAGCAGCCCGCCCTTTAGAGTGGATGAGCAGTTCTTC. This sequence joins TRBV3-1 (or the pseudogene TRBV3-2) and TRBJ2-1; D remains ambiguous. Germline-derived CDR1 and CDR2 are LGHDT and YNNKEL (reference sequence). The CDR3 extends over 14 amino acids. V was pared by 4 bases and J by 8 bases, with 15 bases between.